Below, one TCR beta chain is given with its context. Its specificity is not known. The record originates from a study of T cell responses to AZD1222 COVID-19 vaccine. The germline V and J ends were trimmed by 11 bases and 0 bases, with 11 bases remaining between them. The germline V gene encodes CDR1 LNHDA and CDR2 SQIVND (reference sequence). There are 13 residues in the CDR3. Points from the study as a whole: Vaccine-associated CD4 TCRs ranged over spike, dominating at 160-218 and 743-854. Donors were largely white British and mainly female; clonal diversity was possibly underestimated. The repertoires were collected only after the peak T cell response. Rises in breadth and depth of Spike-specific TCRs came after two AZD1222 doses.

The method was immunoSEQ multiplex PCR; TCRdb's version includes in-frame clones alone and lacks a portion of them. The data hold about 120,000 clones, with 88% observed a single time. J is TRBJ1-3 and V is TRBV19; unclear D gene. This receptor was taken from an adult in good health. Specimen: peripheral blood, collected on day 0 of AZD1222 vaccination. CDR3 sequence reads: CACRPLSGNTIYF. CDR3 nucleotide sequence: TGTGCCTGTCGGCCGCTCTCTGGAAACACCATATATTTT.